This is a list of T cell receptor beta chains from one sample in a study of beta chain features in type 1 diabetes. Clones were read by immunoSEQ multiplex PCR, and TCRdb kept only the in-frame ones, dropping some. The table includes 600,000 or so clones, around an eighth detected once. The sequencing sample was made of naive CD4+ T cells from blood. These receptors were collected from a young man with type 1 diabetes. Each CDR3 is given with its conserved first and last residue. The order of the fields is CDR3 length, J gene, D gene, clone size, V gene, CDR3 DNA, CDR3 protein. D genes are given only for firm matches. Clone size is stated in some rows and not others, as once, few, many or a class when expanded.

len: 13
j_gene: TRBJ2-5
d_gene: -
abundance: few
v_gene: TRBV5-6
CDR3nt: TGTGCCAGCAGCTTGTTTGGTGGGGACAAATCTTACTTC
CDR3aa: CASSLFGGDKSYF

len: 15
j_gene: TRBJ2-5
d_gene: TRBD1
abundance: few
v_gene: TRBV2
CDR3nt: TGTGCCAGCACGTTCTTCGGGACAGCCCAAGAGACCCAGTACTTC
CDR3aa: CASTFFGTAQETQYF

len: 18
j_gene: TRBJ2-6
d_gene: -
abundance: -
v_gene: TRBV21-1
CDR3nt: TGTGCCAGCAGCCGACCCGGACAGGGAAAATCTGGGGCCAACGTCCTGACTTTC
CDR3aa: CASSRPGQGKSGANVLTF

len: 18
j_gene: TRBJ2-1
d_gene: TRBD1
abundance: few
v_gene: TRBV7-2
CDR3nt: TGTGCCAGCAGCAATCGCGCCGGGACAGGGGGTATCTACAATGAGCAGTTCTTC
CDR3aa: CASSNRAGTGGIYNEQFF

len: 12
j_gene: TRBJ2-7
d_gene: -
abundance: -
v_gene: TRBV25-1
CDR3nt: TGTGCCAGCAGTGATCCCGGGTACGAGCAGTACTTC
CDR3aa: CASSDPGYEQYF

len: 13
j_gene: TRBJ1-2
d_gene: -
abundance: few
v_gene: TRBV30
CDR3nt: TGTGCCTGGAGTGAAGCAGGGTTCCATGGCTACACCTTC
CDR3aa: CAWSEAGFHGYTF

len: 15
j_gene: TRBJ1-6
d_gene: -
abundance: -
v_gene: TRBV7-2
CDR3nt: TGTGCCAGCAGCCCCGGAGACGGTTATAATTCACCCCTCCACTTT
CDR3aa: CASSPGDGYNSPLHF

len: 14
j_gene: TRBJ2-3
d_gene: -
abundance: few
v_gene: TRBV4-1
CDR3nt: TGCGCCAGCAGCCAACCCGGACAGCGACCGGCGCAGTATTTT
CDR3aa: CASSQPGQRPAQYF

len: 15
j_gene: TRBJ1-5
d_gene: TRBD1
abundance: -
v_gene: TRBV30
CDR3nt: TGTGCCTGGAGTCCAGGACAGGGGGTAAGTCAGCCCCAGCATTTT
CDR3aa: CAWSPGQGVSQPQHF

len: 14
j_gene: TRBJ2-5
d_gene: -
abundance: -
v_gene: TRBV5-1
CDR3nt: TGCGCCAGCAGCTTGGGAGCCGCCGGGGAGACCCAGTACTTC
CDR3aa: CASSLGAAGETQYF

len: 14
j_gene: TRBJ2-2
d_gene: TRBD1
abundance: -
v_gene: TRBV2
CDR3nt: TGTGCCTCCACCTTCGGACAGGGCAACGGGGAGCTGTTTTTT
CDR3aa: CASTFGQGNGELFF

len: 17
j_gene: TRBJ2-7
d_gene: -
abundance: -
v_gene: TRBV12-1
CDR3nt: TGTGCCAGCAGCTTTTCCCCAAGGACTAGCGACGGGGACGAGCAGTACTTC
CDR3aa: CASSFSPRTSDGDEQYF

len: 14
j_gene: TRBJ1-2
d_gene: TRBD1
abundance: -
v_gene: TRBV6-5
CDR3nt: TGTGCCAGCAGCTACAGGGGGCCGGTTGATGGCTACACCTTC
CDR3aa: CASSYRGPVDGYTF

len: 14
j_gene: TRBJ1-3
d_gene: -
abundance: few
v_gene: TRBV9
CDR3nt: TGTGCCAGCAGCGTAGGAGCAGAAGGAAACACCATATATTTT
CDR3aa: CASSVGAEGNTIYF

len: 14
j_gene: TRBJ1-1
d_gene: -
abundance: -
v_gene: TRBV7-9
CDR3nt: TGTGCCAGCAGCTTAGAGGTCGGCGGTACTGAAGCTTTCTTT
CDR3aa: CASSLEVGGTEAFF

len: 12
j_gene: TRBJ2-7
d_gene: -
abundance: -
v_gene: TRBV30
CDR3nt: TGTGCCTGGAGTCAGAGCTCCTACGAGCAGTACTTC
CDR3aa: CAWSQSSYEQYF

len: 17
j_gene: TRBJ2-3
d_gene: -
abundance: -
v_gene: TRBV27
CDR3nt: TGTGCCAGCAGTTTCGTAGGCCTTCAAGGAGCAACAGATACGCAGTATTTT
CDR3aa: CASSFVGLQGATDTQYF

len: 14
j_gene: TRBJ2-3
d_gene: TRBD2
abundance: few
v_gene: TRBV6-5
CDR3nt: TGTGCCAGCAGTCCGCTGACTAGCGGGGGGACGCAGTATTTT
CDR3aa: CASSPLTSGGTQYF

len: 15
j_gene: TRBJ2-3
d_gene: -
abundance: -
v_gene: TRBV9
CDR3nt: TGTGCCAGCAGCTCAAGACTAGTGAGCACAGATACGCAGTATTTT
CDR3aa: CASSSRLVSTDTQYF

len: 13
j_gene: TRBJ1-2
d_gene: -
abundance: -
v_gene: TRBV5-6
CDR3nt: TGTGCCAGCAGCACGACCGAGCGGTATGGCTACACCTTC
CDR3aa: CASSTTERYGYTF

len: 15
j_gene: TRBJ2-3
d_gene: -
abundance: few
v_gene: TRBV5-1
CDR3nt: TGCGCCAGCACTCGGGACACATCCAGCACAGATACGCAGTATTTT
CDR3aa: CASTRDTSSTDTQYF

len: 15
j_gene: TRBJ2-7
d_gene: TRBD2
abundance: few
v_gene: TRBV4-2
CDR3nt: TGTGCCAGCAGCCCCAGACTAGCGGAGAACTACGAGCAGTACTTC
CDR3aa: CASSPRLAENYEQYF

len: 13
j_gene: TRBJ2-2
d_gene: -
abundance: -
v_gene: TRBV30
CDR3nt: TGTGCCTGGGGGGCTAGCCATTCCGGGGAGCTGTTTTTT
CDR3aa: CAWGASHSGELFF

len: 13
j_gene: TRBJ1-5
d_gene: -
abundance: -
v_gene: TRBV19
CDR3nt: TGTGCCAGTAGTAGCGATAGCAATCAGCCCCAGCATTTT
CDR3aa: CASSSDSNQPQHF

len: 17
j_gene: TRBJ2-7
d_gene: TRBD2
abundance: -
v_gene: TRBV6-1
CDR3nt: TGTGCCAGCAGTGAGGGCACTAGCGGGAGTCAACCCGACGAGCAGTACTTC
CDR3aa: CASSEGTSGSQPDEQYF

len: 13
j_gene: TRBJ2-7
d_gene: -
abundance: few
v_gene: TRBV28
CDR3nt: TGTGCCAGCAGTTTTTCAAATTCCTACGAGCAGTACTTC
CDR3aa: CASSFSNSYEQYF

len: 14
j_gene: TRBJ2-5
d_gene: -
abundance: -
v_gene: TRBV4-1
CDR3nt: TGCGCCAGCAGCCCGTATCTGGGTGGGAAGACCCAGTACTTC
CDR3aa: CASSPYLGGKTQYF

len: 13
j_gene: TRBJ1-2
d_gene: TRBD1
abundance: few
v_gene: TRBV27
CDR3nt: TGTGCCAGCAGTTTGTGGACAGGGGACGGCTACACCTTC
CDR3aa: CASSLWTGDGYTF

len: 15
j_gene: TRBJ2-2
d_gene: -
abundance: -
v_gene: TRBV25-1
CDR3nt: TGTGCCAGCAGTGATTCCAGGGTAAACACCGGGGAGCTGTTTTTT
CDR3aa: CASSDSRVNTGELFF

len: 15
j_gene: TRBJ1-5
d_gene: -
abundance: -
v_gene: TRBV6-5
CDR3nt: TGTGCCAGTTCGGGGGGGGCGGCAGGGACAAAGCCCCAGCATTTT
CDR3aa: CASSGGAAGTKPQHF

len: 15
j_gene: TRBJ2-7
d_gene: -
abundance: -
v_gene: TRBV6-5
CDR3nt: TGTGCCAGCAGTTACGGCCCGGTCCGAGCCTACGAGCAGTACTTC
CDR3aa: CASSYGPVRAYEQYF

len: 12
j_gene: TRBJ1-5
d_gene: -
abundance: -
v_gene: TRBV2
CDR3nt: TGTGCCAGCCAGGGGTACAATCAGCCCCAGCATTTT
CDR3aa: CASQGYNQPQHF

len: 15
j_gene: TRBJ2-1
d_gene: -
abundance: -
v_gene: TRBV7-3
CDR3nt: TGTGCCAGCAGCTTGGGGCTCGGCTCCTACAATGAGCAGTTCTTC
CDR3aa: CASSLGLGSYNEQFF

len: 14
j_gene: TRBJ2-5
d_gene: -
abundance: -
v_gene: TRBV6-1
CDR3nt: TGTGCCAGCAGTGTAGACACACTGGGAGAGACCCAGTACTTC
CDR3aa: CASSVDTLGETQYF

len: 13
j_gene: TRBJ2-7
d_gene: -
abundance: -
v_gene: TRBV7-3
CDR3nt: TGTGCCAGCAGCTCAGGGGTTGGCTACGAGCAGTACTTC
CDR3aa: CASSSGVGYEQYF

len: 16
j_gene: TRBJ1-1
d_gene: -
abundance: -
v_gene: TRBV5-1
CDR3nt: TGCGCCAGCAGCTTGGCCATTGGGGTCTGGAACACTGAAGCTTTCTTT
CDR3aa: CASSLAIGVWNTEAFF

len: 17
j_gene: TRBJ2-1
d_gene: -
abundance: -
v_gene: TRBV4-3
CDR3nt: TGCGCCAGCAGCCAAGATTCAAGGGGCAGCTCCTACAATGAGCAGTTCTTC
CDR3aa: CASSQDSRGSSYNEQFF

len: 15
j_gene: TRBJ1-1
d_gene: TRBD1
abundance: -
v_gene: TRBV6-6
CDR3nt: TGTGCCAGCAGCCCCAGGGGGACTATGAACACTGAAGCTTTCTTT
CDR3aa: CASSPRGTMNTEAFF

len: 14
j_gene: TRBJ1-2
d_gene: -
abundance: few
v_gene: TRBV28
CDR3nt: TGTGCCAGCAGCCTGACAGGCGCTAACTATGGCTACACCTTC
CDR3aa: CASSLTGANYGYTF

len: 14
j_gene: TRBJ1-1
d_gene: -
abundance: -
v_gene: TRBV11-1
CDR3nt: TGTGCCAGCAGGAGACAGGTCGGGGACACTGAAGCTTTCTTT
CDR3aa: CASRRQVGDTEAFF

len: 14
j_gene: TRBJ1-2
d_gene: TRBD1
abundance: -
v_gene: TRBV28
CDR3nt: TGTGCCAGCAGTTCATCGGGACAGGGCGGCGGCTACACCTTC
CDR3aa: CASSSSGQGGGYTF